This TCR beta chain was found in a study of vaccination effects on CD4 cells after COVID-19. Study context: Post-vaccine specimens were collected at a median of 72 days following the second dose.

Antigen-specific CD4+ T cells were first expanded with viral peptide pools by the ViraFEST assay and only then sequenced. Culture proceeded for 10 days, and CD4+ T cells were then isolated. Either the mRNA-1273 or the BNT162b2 vaccine was given to participants as two doses. Negative nucleocapsid antibody tests before and after vaccination confirmed no previous SARS-CoV-2 infection. A density of around 2 million PBMC per well was used; these cells were cultured with around 11 IU/ml IL-2 and roughly 10 ug/ml peptides. About this clone itself: Its antigen is as yet unknown.

Data came from immunoSEQ multiplex PCR; TCRdb stores just in-frame clones and leaves some out. The sample holds around 69,000 clones, around two thirds seen once. Germline V gives CDR1 ENHRY, CDR2 SYGVKD. CDR3 size: 14 residues. Trimming cost V 8 bases and J 4 bases; bases outside gene matches: 8. This TCR was recovered from a human donor who received a COVID-19 vaccine. The source was CD4+ T cells from PBMCs cultured with HCoV-229E spike peptides, collected after COVID-19 vaccination. This rearrangement joins TRBV10-3 to TRBJ1-2; 9 nucleotides align to TRBD1. CDR3 DNA: TGTGCCATCGGCCAAAAGGGACAGGGCTATGGCTACACCTTC. It translates to CAIGQKGQGYGYTF.